The 8 T cell receptor beta chains below come from one sample, sequenced in a study of T cell changes during pregnancy in multiple sclerosis. Sequenced by immunoSEQ multiplex PCR; TCRdb stores in-frame clones only, minus some. This sample yields about 100,000 clones, of which over 80% are seen a single time; around 2.1% belongs to the top ten. The sequencing here drew on peripheral blood, taken after pregnancy. All receptors come from a female donor with multiple sclerosis, enrolled in a pregnancy study.

V usage is TRBV5-4 and J usage is TRBJ1-1, with a tentative D call TRBD1 (6 bases). Germline V gives CDR1 SGHNT, CDR2 YYREEE (reference sequence). This CDR3 is built from 14 residues. Trimming left V 4 bases short and J 2 bases short, with 12 bases between. CDR3 sequence: CASSTGTYNTEAFF. DNA of the CDR3: TGTGCCAGCAGCACCGGGACATACAACACTGAAGCTTTCTTT.

The rearrangement links TRBV7-3 to TRBJ1-1; maybe TRBD1 (5 bases). The CDR3 extends over 12 amino acids. V dropped 8 bases and J dropped 4 bases, with 11 bases sitting between them. The germline V gene encodes CDR1 SGHTA and CDR2 FQGTGA. CDR3 sequence reads: CASRGVGTEAFF. The CDR3 DNA reads as TGTGCCAGCCGGGGGGTTGGCACTGAAGCTTTCTTT.

Turning to this clone: The identical CDR3 is also encoded by other nucleotide sequences in the sample. The V and J genes are TRBV28 and TRBJ1-1; 8 nucleotides match TRBD1. Unmatched junction bases numbered 5, after V lost 3 bases and J lost 5 bases. The CDR3 consists of 14 residues. Looked up from germline, CDR1 is MDHEN and CDR2 is SYDVKM. CDR3 residues: CASSLPQGGTEAFF. In nucleotides, the CDR3 is TGTGCCAGCAGTTTGCCACAGGGGGGTACTGAAGCTTTCTTT. Full variable domain (rest looked up from reference TRBV28 and TRBJ1-1): DVKVTQSSRYLVKRTGEKVFLECVQDMDHENMFWYRQDPGLGLRLIYFSYDVKMKEKGDIPEGYSVSREKKERFSLILESASTNQTSMYLCASSLPQGGTEAFFGQGTRLTVV.

V and J are TRBV29-1 and TRBJ2-2, with D possibly being TRBD2 (5 bases). Deletions cut 6 bases from V and 7 bases from J, with 15 bases between. The CDR3 length is 13 residues. Germline V gene data show CDR1 as SQVTM and CDR2 as ANQGSEA. CDR3 sequence (DNA): TGCAGCGTCGCGGCAGCCGGGGTCGGGGAGCTGTTTTTT. Translating it yields CSVAAAGVGELFF.

V usage is TRBV29-1 and J usage is TRBJ1-6; TRBD1 aligns across 7 bases. Germline V lookup: CDR1 SQVTM, CDR2 ANQGSEA. CDR3 length equals 13 residues. Trimming removed 6 bases from V and 10 bases from J; junction bases left unmatched: 9. This CDR3 is CSVSTGDGSPLHF. The CDR3 DNA is TGCAGCGTATCTACAGGGGACGGGTCACCCCTCCACTTT.

The gene calls are TRBV28 and TRBJ1-5, with D uncertain. Between the trimmed V and J ends, which lost 1 base and 4 bases, there was a span of 11 bases. There are 15 residues in the CDR3. The germline V gene has CDR1 MDHEN and CDR2 SYDVKM. The CDR3 region is CASSLFKRANQPQHF. CDR3 nucleotides: TGTGCCAGCAGTTTATTCAAGAGAGCAAATCAGCCCCAGCATTTT.

The chain joins TRBV7-8 to TRBJ2-7; the D gene is possibly TRBD2 (7 bases). Germline CDR1 and CDR2: SGHVS and FQNEAQ. V shed 6 bases and J shed 0 bases, with 18 bases lying between them. The CDR3 loop spans 16 amino acids. This chain's CDR3 is CASSPRGAAYSYEQYF. The CDR3 DNA sequence: TGTGCCAGCAGTCCCCGGGGGGCTGCTTACTCCTACGAGCAGTACTTC.

About this clone: The germline gene is not matched at one end of the junction; a read error may be the cause. The genes are TRBV30 and TRBJ2-7, with 10 bases lining up with TRBD2. Germline V gene data show CDR1 as GTSNPN and CDR2 as SVGIG (reference sequence). This CDR3 spans 12 amino acids. The CDR3 loop is CALGLASFEQYF. The CDR3 DNA is TGTGCCTTGGGACTAGCGTCCTTCGAGCAGTACTTC.